The 17 T cell receptor beta chains presented below share a single source sample, sequenced in a study of shared clonotypes between healthy human individuals. Clones were read by immunoSEQ multiplex PCR, and TCRdb kept only the in-frame ones, dropping some. Among about 1.5 million clones listed, under 99% were seen once. Sequencing was done on a sample of naive CD4+ T cells sorted from blood. Subset noted: CD45RA+ positively selected. These receptors all come from a young man in good health.

The V and J genes are TRBV2 and TRBJ2-5; D remains unclear. The ends were cut back, 4 bases at V and 1 base at J, with 13 bases in the middle. The CDR3 covers 15 residues. Per germline, CDR1 SNHLY and CDR2 FYNNEI. In nucleotides, the CDR3 is TGTGCCAGCAGTGGTGGCATAACCTTCCAAGAGACCCAGTACTTC. Translation gives CASSGGITFQETQYF.

Remarks on this clone: Other nucleotide sequences from this sample produce the same CDR3. This rearrangement joins TRBV5-4 to TRBJ2-2; 11 nucleotides line up with TRBD1. The germline gives CDR1 SGHNT, CDR2 YYREEE (reference sequence). J was trimmed by 3 bases and V by 2 bases; bases with no gene match: 3. CDR3 length: 16 residues. The CDR3 loop is CASSFGQGADTGELFF. The CDR3 nucleotides read TGTGCCAGCAGCTTCGGACAGGGGGCAGACACCGGGGAGCTGTTTTTT.

The sample holds a few counts of this clone. Other DNA sequences within the sample encode an identical CDR3. The chain is built from TRBV5-4 and TRBJ2-1; D not resolved. V lost 0 bases, J lost 9 bases, and 7 bases lay in between. There are 12 residues in the CDR3. Germline loops: CDR1 SGHNT, CDR2 YYREEE (reference sequence). The DNA of the CDR3 is TGTGCCAGCAGCTTGGTCGTGGGTGAGCAGTTCTTC. It encodes CASSLVVGEQFF.

This rearrangement joins TRBV12-5 to TRBJ1-2; D unresolved. The CDR3 has 14 amino acids. Germline CDR1 is LGHNT and CDR2 is FRNRAP. Deletions cut 1 base from V and 7 bases from J, with 13 bases between. The CDR3 protein is CASGLADGRPGYTF. The CDR3 coding sequence is TGTGCTAGTGGTTTGGCGGATGGACGTCCTGGCTACACCTTC.

The rearrangement uses TRBV19 and TRBJ1-1; D uncertain. The length of the CDR3 is 13 residues. Germline lookup yields CDR1 LNHDA and CDR2 SQIVND (reference sequence). V lost 5 bases to trimming and J lost 0 bases, with 7 bases between them. The CDR3 coding sequence is TGTGCCAGTAGTGTGAAAATGAACACTGAAGCTTTCTTT. This translates into CASSVKMNTEAFF.

The rearrangement links TRBV9 to TRBJ2-2; a possible D gene is TRBD1 (6 bases). Germline CDR1 reads SGDLS; CDR2 reads YYNGEE. Trimming stripped 3 bases from V and 6 bases from J, with 9 bases between. The CDR3 has 13 residues. The CDR3 nucleotides are TGTGCCAGCAGCGCCAGACAGGCCGGGGAGCTGTTTTTT. This encodes CASSARQAGELFF. The complete variable domain, with remaining parts taken from reference TRBV9 and TRBJ2-2, reads DSGVTQTPKHLITATGQRVTLRCSPRSGDLSVYWYQQSLDQGLQFLIQYYNGEERAKGNILERFSAQQFPDLHSELNLSSLELGDSALYFCASSARQAGELFFGEGSRLTVL.

The rearrangement links TRBV5-1 to TRBJ2-7; 8 positions agree with TRBD2. Unmatched junction bases numbered 3, after V lost 0 bases and J lost 4 bases. The CDR3 is 14 residues long. Per the germline V gene, CDR1 is SGHRS and CDR2 is YFSETQ. DNA for the CDR3: TGCGCCAGCAGCTTGGAGGGACTAGAGTACGAGCAGTACTTC. Its protein is CASSLEGLEYEQYF. Using reference TRBV5-1 and TRBJ2-7 for the parts outside the CDR3, the full variable domain is KAGVTQTPRYLIKTRGQQVTLSCSPISGHRSVSWYQQTPGQGLQFLFEYFSETQRNKGNFPGRFSGRQFSNSRSEMNVSTLELGDSALYLCASSLEGLEYEQYFGPGTRLTVT.

The CDR3 DNA follows: TGTGCCAGCAGTTTACAGGGGCGTACCGGGGAGCTGTTTTTT. Amino acids: CASSLQGRTGELFF. The V call is TRBV28, the J call TRBJ2-2, with D tentatively TRBD1 (6 bases). The length of the CDR3 is 14 residues. Germline CDR1 and CDR2: MDHEN and SYDVKM. The V end lost 2 bases, the J end lost 5 bases, and 9 bases lay between the germline ends. The whole variable domain, filled in from reference TRBV28 and TRBJ2-2, reads DVKVTQSSRYLVKRTGEKVFLECVQDMDHENMFWYRQDPGLGLRLIYFSYDVKMKEKGDIPEGYSVSREKKERFSLILESASTNQTSMYLCASSLQGRTGELFFGEGSRLTVL.

The chain recombines TRBV20-1 with TRBJ1-4; D is unclear. CDR1 is DFQATT, CDR2 SNEGSKA, per germline (reference sequence). This CDR3 is built from 11 residues. V lost 3 bases to trimming and J lost 8 bases, with 7 bases between them. CDR3 region: CSARWAEKLFF. CDR3 in DNA: TGCAGTGCTAGGTGGGCAGAAAAACTGTTTTTT.

The chain combines TRBV10-3 with TRBJ2-2, with TRBD2 matching 10 bases. Unmatched junction bases numbered 7, after V lost 1 base and J lost 5 bases. Germline CDR1 is ENHRY and CDR2 is SYGVKD. This CDR3 region has 17 residues. The CDR3: CAISELLAGGITGELFF. The CDR3 nucleotides read TGTGCCATCAGTGAGTTATTAGCGGGAGGTATTACCGGGGAGCTGTTTTTT.

Regarding this clone: The sample has other DNA sequences that encode this CDR3 too. The chain is built from TRBV20-1 and TRBJ2-5, with D unclear. The CDR3 extends over 11 amino acids. Trimming took 3 bases from V and 4 from J, leaving 6 bases between them. Germline assignment: CDR1 DFQATT and CDR2 SNEGSKA (reference sequence). CDR3 DNA: TGCAGTGCTAGCTCAGGAGAGACCCAGTACTTC. It yields the protein CSASSGETQYF.

The chain uses TRBV5-1 and TRBJ2-5; 11 bases agree with TRBD2. The CDR3 covers 16 residues. J lost 1 base, V lost 3 bases, and 5 bases had no gene match. CDR1 is SGHRS, CDR2 YFSETQ, per germline. The CDR3 region is CASSWGLAEFQETQYF. In nucleotides, the CDR3 is TGCGCCAGCAGCTGGGGACTAGCGGAATTCCAAGAGACCCAGTACTTC.

The CDR3 bases are TGTGCCAGCAGGCCCGGGACTAGCGGGCCGCGCTACGAGCAGTACTTC. As protein: CASRPGTSGPRYEQYF. The rearrangement uses TRBV27 and TRBJ2-7; 12 bases are shared with TRBD2. The V and J ends lost 6 bases and 3 bases, in that order; junction bases with no gene match: 9. Looked up from germline, CDR1 is MNHEY and CDR2 is SMNVEV (reference sequence). CDR3 length: 16 residues.

The gene calls are TRBV5-1 and TRBJ2-7; D gene unclear. CDR3 length: 13 residues. The germline V and J ends were trimmed by 1 base and 5 bases, with 10 bases remaining between them. Germline values: CDR1 SGHRS, CDR2 YFSETQ. The CDR3 DNA follows: TGCGCCAGCAGCTTGATTAGTTCTCACGAGCAGTACTTC. It is translated as CASSLISSHEQYF.

The gene calls are TRBV5-6 and TRBJ1-3, with D perhaps TRBD1 (5 bases). The germline V and J ends were trimmed by 0 bases and 4 bases, with 8 bases remaining between them. The length of the CDR3 is 14 residues. CDR1 and CDR2 (germline): SGHDT, YYEEEE. As DNA, the CDR3 is TGTGCCAGCAGCTTGGAGGGACGCGGAAACACCATATATTTT. Protein: CASSLEGRGNTIYF.

The chain combines TRBV27 with TRBJ2-3; TRBD2 agrees at 9 bases. The V and J ends lost 5 bases and 4 bases, in that order; junction bases with no gene match: 10. The CDR3 is 16 residues long. In germline, CDR1 is MNHEY, CDR2 SMNVEV (reference sequence). CDR3 sequence: CASSLQAGGRPDTQYF. CDR3 sequence (DNA): TGTGCCAGCAGTCTCCAAGCGGGAGGCCGTCCAGATACGCAGTATTTT.

The V call is TRBV18, the J call TRBJ2-3, with 8 bases identical to TRBD1. Germline V gene sequence: CDR1 KGHSH, CDR2 LQKENI. The CDR3 sequence is 15 residues long. The V and J ends lost 3 bases and 0 bases, in that order; junction bases with no gene match: 2. CDR3 protein: CASSPTGGSTDTQYF. The DNA for the CDR3 is TGTGCCAGCTCACCTACAGGGGGGAGCACAGATACGCAGTATTTT.